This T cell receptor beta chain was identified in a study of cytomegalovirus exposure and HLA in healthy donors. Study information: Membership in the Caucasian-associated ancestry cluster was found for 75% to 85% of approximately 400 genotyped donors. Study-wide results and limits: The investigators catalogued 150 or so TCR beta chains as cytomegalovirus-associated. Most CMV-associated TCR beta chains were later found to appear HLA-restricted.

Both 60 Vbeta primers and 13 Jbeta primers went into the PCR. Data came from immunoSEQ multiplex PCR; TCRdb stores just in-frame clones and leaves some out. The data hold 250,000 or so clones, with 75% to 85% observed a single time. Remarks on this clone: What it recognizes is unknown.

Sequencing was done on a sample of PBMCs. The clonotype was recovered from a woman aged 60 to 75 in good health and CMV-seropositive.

CDR3 amino acids: CASSIEEGLYSNQPQHF. For the CDR3, the DNA is TGTGCCAGTAGTATTGAGGAGGGGCTCTATAGCAATCAGCCCCAGCATTTT. The V gene is TRBV19, the J gene TRBJ1-5; maybe TRBD1 (5 bases). Germline loops: CDR1 LNHDA, CDR2 SQIVND (reference sequence). The ends were cut back, 3 bases at V and 0 bases at J, with 15 bases in the middle. There are 17 residues in the CDR3.